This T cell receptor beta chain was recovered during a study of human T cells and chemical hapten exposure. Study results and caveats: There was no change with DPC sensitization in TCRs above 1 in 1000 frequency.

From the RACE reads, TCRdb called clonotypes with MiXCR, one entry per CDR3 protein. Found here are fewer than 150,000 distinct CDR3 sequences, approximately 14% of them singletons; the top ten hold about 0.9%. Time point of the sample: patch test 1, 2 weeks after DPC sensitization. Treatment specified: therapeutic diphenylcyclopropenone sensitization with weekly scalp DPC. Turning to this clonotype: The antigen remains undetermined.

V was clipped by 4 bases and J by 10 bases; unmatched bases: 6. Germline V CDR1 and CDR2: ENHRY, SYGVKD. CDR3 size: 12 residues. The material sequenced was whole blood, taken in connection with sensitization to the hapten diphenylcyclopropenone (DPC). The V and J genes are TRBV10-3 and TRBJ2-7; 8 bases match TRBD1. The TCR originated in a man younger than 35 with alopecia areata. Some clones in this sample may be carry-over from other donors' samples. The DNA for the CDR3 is TGTGCCATCAGTGGAGATGGACAGGGACAGTACGTC. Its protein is CAISGDGQGQYV.